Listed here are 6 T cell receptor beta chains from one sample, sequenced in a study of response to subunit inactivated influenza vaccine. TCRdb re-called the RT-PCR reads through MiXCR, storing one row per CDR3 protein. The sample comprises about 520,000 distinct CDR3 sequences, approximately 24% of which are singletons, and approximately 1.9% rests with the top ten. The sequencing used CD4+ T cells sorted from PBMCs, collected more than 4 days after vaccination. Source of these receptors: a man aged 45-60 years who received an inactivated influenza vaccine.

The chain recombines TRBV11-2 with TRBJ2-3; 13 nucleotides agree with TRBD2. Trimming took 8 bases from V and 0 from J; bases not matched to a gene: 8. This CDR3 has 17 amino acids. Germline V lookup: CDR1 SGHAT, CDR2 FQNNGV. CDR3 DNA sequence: TGTGCCAGCTTTCGACTAGCGGGGGGTATAAGCACAGATACGCAGTATTTT. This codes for CASFRLAGGISTDTQYF.

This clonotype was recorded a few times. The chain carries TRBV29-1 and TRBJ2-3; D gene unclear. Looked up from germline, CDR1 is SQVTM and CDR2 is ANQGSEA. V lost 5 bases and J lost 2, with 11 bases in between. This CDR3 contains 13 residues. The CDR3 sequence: CSVSGRYTDTQYF. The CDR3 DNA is TGCAGCGTTTCGGGCCGGTACACAGATACGCAGTATTTT.

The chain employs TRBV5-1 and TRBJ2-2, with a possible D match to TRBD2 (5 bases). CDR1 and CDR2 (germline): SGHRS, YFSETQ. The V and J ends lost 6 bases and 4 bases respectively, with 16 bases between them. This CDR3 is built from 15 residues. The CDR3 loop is CASTPRVGGTGELFF. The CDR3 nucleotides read TGCGCCAGCACCCCGCGGGTGGGCGGCACCGGGGAGCTGTTTTTT.

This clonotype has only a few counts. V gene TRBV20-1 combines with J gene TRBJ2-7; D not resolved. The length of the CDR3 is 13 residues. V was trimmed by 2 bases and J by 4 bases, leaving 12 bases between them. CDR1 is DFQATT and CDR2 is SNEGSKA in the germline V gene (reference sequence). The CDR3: CSARPPAQYEQYF. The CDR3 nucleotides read TGCAGTGCTAGACCCCCGGCTCAGTACGAGCAGTACTTC.

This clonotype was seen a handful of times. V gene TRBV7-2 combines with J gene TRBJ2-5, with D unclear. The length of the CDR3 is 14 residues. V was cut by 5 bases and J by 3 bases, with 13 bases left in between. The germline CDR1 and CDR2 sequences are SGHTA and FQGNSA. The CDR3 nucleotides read TGTGCCAGCAGCACGACCCCCTGGGAAGAGACCCAGTACTTC. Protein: CASSTTPWEETQYF.

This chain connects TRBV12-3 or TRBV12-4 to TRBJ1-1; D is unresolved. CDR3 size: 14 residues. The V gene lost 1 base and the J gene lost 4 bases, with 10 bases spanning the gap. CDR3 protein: CASSLGIKVTEAFF. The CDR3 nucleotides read TGTGCCAGCAGTTTAGGGATTAAGGTCACTGAAGCTTTCTTT.